The 10 T cell receptor beta chains below come from one sample, sequenced in a study of blood T cell repertoires in COVID-19. Sequencing used immunoSEQ multiplex PCR; TCRdb keeps in-frame clones, though not all of them. The data show 100,000 to 150,000 clones, 92% seen once. Sequenced: peripheral blood. The receptor set was obtained from a man aged 45-65 years with COVID-19, enrolled during active disease.

In this sample, this clone turned up once. CDR3 loop: CASSLLRVTGELFF. DNA for the CDR3: TGTGCCAGCAGCTTACTCAGGGTCACCGGGGAGCTGTTTTTT. V and J are TRBV7-9 and TRBJ2-2; possible D gene TRBD1, 5 bases. CDR1 is SEHNR and CDR2 is FQNEAQ in the germline V gene (reference sequence). V lost 2 bases to trimming and J lost 4 bases, with 8 bases between them. The CDR3 extends over 14 amino acids.

CDR3 residues: CASAQRTVGNTIYF. CDR3 nucleotides: TGTGCTAGTGCCCAGAGAACAGTTGGAAACACCATATATTTT. The V call is TRBV12-5, the J call TRBJ1-3, with no clear D. The V and J ends lost 7 bases and 3 bases respectively, with 13 bases between them. The length of the CDR3 is 14 residues. Germline CDR1 reads LGHNT; CDR2 reads FRNRAP.

The V gene is TRBV28, the J gene TRBJ1-1; D is uncertain. CDR3 length equals 12 residues. V was cut by 6 bases and J by 4 bases, with 9 bases left in between. Germline CDR1 MDHEN, CDR2 SYDVKM. The CDR3 bases are TGTGCCAGCAGCTTTCGGTTCACTGAAGCTTTCTTT. Translating gives CASSFRFTEAFF. The full variable domain, in which reference TRBV28 and TRBJ1-1 provide the parts outside the CDR3, is DVKVTQSSRYLVKRTGEKVFLECVQDMDHENMFWYRQDPGLGLRLIYFSYDVKMKEKGDIPEGYSVSREKKERFSLILESASTNQTSMYLCASSFRFTEAFFGQGTRLTVV.

This chain connects TRBV5-1 to TRBJ2-5; a possible D gene is TRBD1 (5 bases). Germline V gene lookup returns CDR1 SGHRS and CDR2 YFSETQ. The length of the CDR3 is 14 residues. The germline V and J ends were trimmed by 5 bases and 5 bases, with 16 bases remaining between them. CDR3 sequence: CASSRQSPQETQYF. The CDR3 DNA reads TGCGCCAGCAGTAGACAGTCACCGCAGGAGACCCAGTACTTC.

The chain employs TRBV7-2 and TRBJ2-7; D is possibly TRBD1 (6 bases). V was trimmed by 7 bases and J by 3 bases, leaving 16 bases between them. Germline values: CDR1 SGHTA, CDR2 FQGNSA. The CDR3 is 14 residues long. CDR3 in amino acids: CASTQQGDSYEQYF. DNA of the CDR3: TGTGCCAGCACCCAACAGGGCGACAGCTACGAGCAGTACTTC.

CDR3 in amino acids: CSGGHHQETQYF. The CDR3 DNA sequence: TGCAGCGGGGGACATCACCAAGAGACCCAGTACTTC. V is TRBV29-1 and J is TRBJ2-5, with D tentatively TRBD1 (6 bases). With 7 bases removed from V and 0 bases from J, the gap between germline ends came to 9 bases. The CDR3 has 12 amino acids. Germline V CDR1 and CDR2: SQVTM, ANQGSEA.

This sequence joins TRBV15 and TRBJ1-5, with D possibly TRBD1 on 6 matching bases. The CDR3 contains 14 residues. Germline V lookup: CDR1 LNHNV, CDR2 YYDKDF (reference sequence). Trimming left V 5 bases short and J 5 bases short, with 13 bases between. CDR3 residues: CATSSSGADQPQHF. In DNA, the CDR3 is TGTGCCACCAGCTCATCAGGGGCCGATCAGCCCCAGCATTTT.

The J gene is TRBJ2-1, the V gene TRBV30; D unclear. V was trimmed by 0 bases and J by 6 bases, leaving 6 bases between them. The CDR3 is 12 residues long. From germline, CDR1 is GTSNPN and CDR2 SVGIG (reference sequence). The CDR3 DNA is TGTGCCTGGAGTGTACAGTCCAATGAGCAGTTCTTC. Residues: CAWSVQSNEQFF.

The table lists this clone with a few counts. The V and J genes are TRBV7-9 and TRBJ1-5; 12 nucleotides line up with TRBD1. Germline lookup yields CDR1 SEHNR and CDR2 FQNEAQ (reference sequence). J lost 6 bases, V lost 0 bases, and 3 bases had no gene match. The CDR3 is 16 residues long. The chain's CDR3 is CASSLAGTGGRQPQHF. The CDR3 DNA reads as TGTGCCAGCAGCTTAGCAGGGACAGGGGGCCGTCAGCCCCAGCATTTT.

The CDR3 is CASSPIQGYYEQYV. CDR3 in DNA: TGTGCCAGCAGCCCGATACAGGGTTACTACGAGCAGTACGTC. The gene calls are TRBV5-5 and TRBJ2-7, with D maybe TRBD1 (6 bases). The germline gives CDR1 SGHKS, CDR2 YYEKEE (reference sequence). V lost 4 bases and J 3 bases, leaving 14 bases between the germline ends. The CDR3 totals 14 residues.